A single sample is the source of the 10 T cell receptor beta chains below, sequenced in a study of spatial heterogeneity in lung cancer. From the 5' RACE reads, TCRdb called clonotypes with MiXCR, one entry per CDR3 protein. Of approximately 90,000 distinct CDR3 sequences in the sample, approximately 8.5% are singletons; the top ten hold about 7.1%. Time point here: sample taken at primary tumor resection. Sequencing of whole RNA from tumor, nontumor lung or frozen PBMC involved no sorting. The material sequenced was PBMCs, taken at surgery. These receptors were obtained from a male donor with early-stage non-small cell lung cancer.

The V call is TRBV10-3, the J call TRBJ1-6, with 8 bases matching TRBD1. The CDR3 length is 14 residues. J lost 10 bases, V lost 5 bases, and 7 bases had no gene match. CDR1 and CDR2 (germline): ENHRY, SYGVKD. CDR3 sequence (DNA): TGTGCCATCAGTCCGGACAGGGATGGATCACCCCTCCACTTT. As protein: CAISPDRDGSPLHF.

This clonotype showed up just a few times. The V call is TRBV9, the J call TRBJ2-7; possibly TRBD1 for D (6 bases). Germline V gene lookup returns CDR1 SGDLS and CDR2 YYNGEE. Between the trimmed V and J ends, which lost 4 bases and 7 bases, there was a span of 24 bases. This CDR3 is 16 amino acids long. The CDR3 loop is CASSPRPERQVGEQYF. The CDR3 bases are TGTGCCAGCAGCCCCCGCCCTGAAAGACAGGTGGGGGAGCAGTACTTC.

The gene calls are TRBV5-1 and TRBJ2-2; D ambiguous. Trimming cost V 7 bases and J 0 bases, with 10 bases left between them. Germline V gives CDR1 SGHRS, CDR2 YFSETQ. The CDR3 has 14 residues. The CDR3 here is CASADVPNTGELFF. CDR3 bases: TGCGCCAGCGCGGACGTACCGAACACCGGGGAGCTGTTTTTT.

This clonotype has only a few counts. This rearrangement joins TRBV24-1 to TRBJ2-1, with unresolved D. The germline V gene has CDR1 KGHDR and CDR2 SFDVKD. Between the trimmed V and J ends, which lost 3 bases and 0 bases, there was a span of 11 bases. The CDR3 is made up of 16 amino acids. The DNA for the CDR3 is TGTGCCACCAGTGATCCCGGACGGAGCTCCTACAATGAGCAGTTCTTC. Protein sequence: CATSDPGRSSYNEQFF.

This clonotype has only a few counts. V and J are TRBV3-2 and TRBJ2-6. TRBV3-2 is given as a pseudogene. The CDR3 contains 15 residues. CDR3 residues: CASSQVDSGANVLTF. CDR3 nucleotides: TGTGCCAGCAGCCAAGTAGACTCTGGGGCCAACGTCCTGACTTTC.

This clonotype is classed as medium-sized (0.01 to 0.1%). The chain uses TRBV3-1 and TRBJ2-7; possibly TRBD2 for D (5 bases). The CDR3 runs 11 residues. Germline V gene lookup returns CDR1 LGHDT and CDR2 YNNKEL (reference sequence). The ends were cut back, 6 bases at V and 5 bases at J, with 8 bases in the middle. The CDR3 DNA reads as TGTGCCAGCAGTCGAGCGGACGAGCAGTACTTC. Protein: CASSRADEQYF.

The CDR3 region is CASSYGLSWVETYEQYF. The DNA of the CDR3 is TGTGCCAGCAGCTATGGATTGAGCTGGGTAGAGACCTACGAGCAGTACTTC. The chain carries TRBV7-9 and TRBJ2-7; D gene uncertain. Germline-derived CDR1 and CDR2 are SEHNR and FQNEAQ (reference sequence). Trimming shortened V by 4 bases and J by 2 bases, and 21 bases separated the two germline ends. The CDR3 is 17 residues long.

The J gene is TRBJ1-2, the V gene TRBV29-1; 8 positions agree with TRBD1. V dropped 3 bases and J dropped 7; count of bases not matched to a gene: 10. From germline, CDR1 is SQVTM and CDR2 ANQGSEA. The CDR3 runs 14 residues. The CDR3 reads CSVDSGQGIRGYTF. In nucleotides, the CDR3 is TGCAGCGTTGATTCCGGACAGGGAATACGTGGCTACACCTTC.

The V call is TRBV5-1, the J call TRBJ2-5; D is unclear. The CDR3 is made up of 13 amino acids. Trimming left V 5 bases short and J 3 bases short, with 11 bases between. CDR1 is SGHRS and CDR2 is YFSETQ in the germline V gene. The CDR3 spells CASRPTAKETQYF. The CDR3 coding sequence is TGCGCCAGCAGGCCGACGGCCAAAGAGACCCAGTACTTC.

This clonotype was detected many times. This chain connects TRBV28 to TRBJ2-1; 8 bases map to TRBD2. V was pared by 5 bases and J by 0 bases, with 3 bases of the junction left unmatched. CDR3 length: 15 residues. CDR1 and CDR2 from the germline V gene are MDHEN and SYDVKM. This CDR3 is CASSELAASYNEQFF. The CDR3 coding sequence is TGTGCCAGCAGTGAACTAGCGGCCTCCTACAATGAGCAGTTCTTC.